This TCR beta chain comes out of a study of shared clonotypes between healthy human individuals. Only in-frame clones appear in the TCRdb table, and some are missing; sequencing was by immunoSEQ multiplex PCR. The data contain 2 million to 2.5 million clones, approximately 93% of them seen just once; the ten biggest clones take up 0.39%. The clonotype comes from a man between 18 and 29 years old in good health. Some clones in this sample may be carry-over from other donors' samples. The sample consisted of naive CD4+ T cells from PBMCs. Described subset: CD45RA+ positively selected.

The CDR3, as DNA: TGTGCCAGCAGTTCCCCCCCCTCGGTGCAGGGGTCCCAGTACTTC. It is translated as CASSSPPSVQGSQYF. V gene TRBV28 combines with J gene TRBJ2-5, with D maybe TRBD1 (6 bases). V gave up 4 bases and J gave up 9 bases, with 21 bases separating them. CDR3 length equals 15 residues. CDR1 and CDR2 from the germline V gene are MDHEN and SYDVKM.